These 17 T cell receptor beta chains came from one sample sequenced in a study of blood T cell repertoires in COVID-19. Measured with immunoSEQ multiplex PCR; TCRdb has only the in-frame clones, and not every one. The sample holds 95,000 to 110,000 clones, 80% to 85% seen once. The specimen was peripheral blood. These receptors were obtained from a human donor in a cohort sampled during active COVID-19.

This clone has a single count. CDR3 coding DNA: TGTGCCAGCAGCGCTAGCGGGATTCTATCCAATGAGCAGTTCTTC. Protein product: CASSASGILSNEQFF. J is TRBJ2-1 and V is TRBV7-6, with TRBD2 identical over 9 bases. J gave up 6 bases and V 5 bases, and 8 bases lay outside the gene matches. The CDR3 sequence is 15 residues long. Germline V CDR1 and CDR2: SGHVS, FNYEAQ.

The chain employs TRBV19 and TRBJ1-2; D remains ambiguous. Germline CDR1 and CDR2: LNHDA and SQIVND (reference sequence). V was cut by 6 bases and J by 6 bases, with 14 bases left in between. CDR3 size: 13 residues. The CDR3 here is CASSKRERDGYTF. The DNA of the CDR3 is TGTGCCAGTAGCAAAAGGGAGAGGGATGGCTACACCTTC.

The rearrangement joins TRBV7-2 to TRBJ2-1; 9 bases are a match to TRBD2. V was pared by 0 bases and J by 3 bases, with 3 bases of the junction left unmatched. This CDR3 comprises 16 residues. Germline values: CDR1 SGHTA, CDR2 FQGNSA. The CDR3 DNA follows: TGTGCCAGCAGCTTAGCGTCTAGCGGGAACTACAATGAGCAGTTCTTC. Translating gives CASSLASSGNYNEQFF.

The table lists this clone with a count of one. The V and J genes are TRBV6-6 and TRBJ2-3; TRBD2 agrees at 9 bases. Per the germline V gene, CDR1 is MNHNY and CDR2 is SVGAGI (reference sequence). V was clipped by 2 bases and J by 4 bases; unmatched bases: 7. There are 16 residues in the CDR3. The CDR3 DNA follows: TGTGCCAGCAGTTACCGGATAGCGGGAGCATCAGATACGCAGTATTTT. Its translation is CASSYRIAGASDTQYF.

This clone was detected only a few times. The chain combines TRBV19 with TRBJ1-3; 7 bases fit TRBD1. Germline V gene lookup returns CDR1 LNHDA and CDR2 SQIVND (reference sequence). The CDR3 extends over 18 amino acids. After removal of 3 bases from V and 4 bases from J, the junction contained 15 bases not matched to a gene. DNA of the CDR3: TGTGCCAGTAGTATGTGGGACAGAACTCTGACGAGAGGAAACACCATATATTTT. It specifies CASSMWDRTLTRGNTIYF.

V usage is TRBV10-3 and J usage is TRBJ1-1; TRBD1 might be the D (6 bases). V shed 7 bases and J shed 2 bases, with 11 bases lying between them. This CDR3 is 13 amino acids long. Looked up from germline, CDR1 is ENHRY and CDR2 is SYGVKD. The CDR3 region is CAIMKQGNTEAFF. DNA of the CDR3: TGTGCCATCATGAAACAGGGTAACACTGAAGCTTTCTTT.

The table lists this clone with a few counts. Written as DNA, the CDR3 is TGTGCCAGTAGTATAATCGGGTGGGGGGGAAGGATAGATTCTAGCTACAATGAGCAGTTCTTC. This gives the protein CASSIIGWGGRIDSSYNEQFF. This chain joins TRBV19 and TRBJ2-1; 7 positions match TRBD2. Germline CDR1 LNHDA, CDR2 SQIVND (reference sequence). The CDR3 spans 21 residues. Unmatched junction bases numbered 22, after V lost 2 bases and J lost 3 bases.

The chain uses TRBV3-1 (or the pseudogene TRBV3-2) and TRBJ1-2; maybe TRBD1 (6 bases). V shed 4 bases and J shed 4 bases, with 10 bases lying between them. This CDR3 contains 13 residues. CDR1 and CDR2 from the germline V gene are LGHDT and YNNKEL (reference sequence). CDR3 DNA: TGTGCCAGCAGCCCCCAGGGGATCTATGGCTACACCTTC. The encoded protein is CASSPQGIYGYTF.

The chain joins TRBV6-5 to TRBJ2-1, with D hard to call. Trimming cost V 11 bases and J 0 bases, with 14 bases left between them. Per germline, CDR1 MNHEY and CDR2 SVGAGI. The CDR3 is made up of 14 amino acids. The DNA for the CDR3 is TGTGCCTCACGCGGTCCGGGCTCCTACAATGAGCAGTTCTTC. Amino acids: CASRGPGSYNEQFF.

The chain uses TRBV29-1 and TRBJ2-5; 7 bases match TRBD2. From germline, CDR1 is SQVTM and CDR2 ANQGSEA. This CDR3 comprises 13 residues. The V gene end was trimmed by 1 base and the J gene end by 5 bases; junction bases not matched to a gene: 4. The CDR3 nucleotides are TGCAGCGTTGAAGGCAGGGAGGGGGAGACCCAGTACTTC. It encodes CSVEGREGETQYF.

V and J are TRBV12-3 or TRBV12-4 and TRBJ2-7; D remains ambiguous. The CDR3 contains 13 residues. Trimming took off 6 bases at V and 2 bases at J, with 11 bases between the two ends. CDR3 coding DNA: TGTGCCAGCAGCACTTCACCGCCCTACGAGCAGTACTTC. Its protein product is CASSTSPPYEQYF.

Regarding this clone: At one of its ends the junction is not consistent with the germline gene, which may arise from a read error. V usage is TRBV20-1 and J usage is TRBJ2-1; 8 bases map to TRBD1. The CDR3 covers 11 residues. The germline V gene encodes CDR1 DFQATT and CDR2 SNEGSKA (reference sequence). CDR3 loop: CSARVGQDQIF. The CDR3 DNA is TGCAGTGCTAGAGTGGGACAGGACCAAATCTTC.

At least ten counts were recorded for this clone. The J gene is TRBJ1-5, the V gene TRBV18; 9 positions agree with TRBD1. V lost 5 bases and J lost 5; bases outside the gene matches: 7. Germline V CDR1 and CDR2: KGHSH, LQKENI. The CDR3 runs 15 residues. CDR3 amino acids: CASSRDRENHQPQHF. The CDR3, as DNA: TGTGCCAGCTCAAGGGACAGGGAGAACCATCAGCCCCAGCATTTT.

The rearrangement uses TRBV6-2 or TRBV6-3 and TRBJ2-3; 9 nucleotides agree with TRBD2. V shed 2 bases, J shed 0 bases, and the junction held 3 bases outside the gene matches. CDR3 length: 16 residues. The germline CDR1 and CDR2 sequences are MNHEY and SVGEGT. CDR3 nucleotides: TGTGCCAGCAGTTACGGCGGGAGGGGGAGCACAGATACGCAGTATTTT. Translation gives CASSYGGRGSTDTQYF.

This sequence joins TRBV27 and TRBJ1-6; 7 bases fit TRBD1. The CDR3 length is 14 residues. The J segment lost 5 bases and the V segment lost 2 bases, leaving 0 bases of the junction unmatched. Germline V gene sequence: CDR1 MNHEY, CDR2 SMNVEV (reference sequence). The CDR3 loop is CASSLDRDNSPLHF. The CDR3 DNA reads TGTGCCAGCAGTTTAGACAGGGATAATTCACCCCTCCACTTT.

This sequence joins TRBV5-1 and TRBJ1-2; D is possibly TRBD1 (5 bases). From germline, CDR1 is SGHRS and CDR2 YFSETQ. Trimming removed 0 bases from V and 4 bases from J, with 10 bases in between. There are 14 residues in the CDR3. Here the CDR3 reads CASSLEGRTYGYTF. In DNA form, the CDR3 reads TGCGCCAGCAGCTTGGAGGGGCGGACCTATGGCTACACCTTC. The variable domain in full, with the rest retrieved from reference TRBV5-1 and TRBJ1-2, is KAGVTQTPRYLIKTRGQQVTLSCSPISGHRSVSWYQQTPGQGLQFLFEYFSETQRNKGNFPGRFSGRQFSNSRSEMNVSTLELGDSALYLCASSLEGRTYGYTFGSGTRLTVV.

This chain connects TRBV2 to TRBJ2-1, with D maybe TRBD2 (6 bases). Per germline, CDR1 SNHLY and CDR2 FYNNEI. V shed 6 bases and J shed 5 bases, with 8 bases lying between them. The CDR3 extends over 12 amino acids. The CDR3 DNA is TGTGCCAGCAGGAGACTAGACAATGAGCAGTTCTTC. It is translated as CASRRLDNEQFF. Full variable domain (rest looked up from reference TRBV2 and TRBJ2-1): EPEVTQTPSHQVTQMGQEVILRCVPISNHLYFYWYRQILGQKVEFLVSFYNNEISEKSEIFDDQFSVERPDGSNFTLKIRSTKLEDSAMYFCASRRLDNEQFFGPGTRLTVL.